This passage covers 30 T cell receptor beta chains from one sample sequenced in a study of blood T cell repertoires in COVID-19. Here immunoSEQ multiplex PCR was the method, and the copy in TCRdb shows in-frame clones only, minus some. The sample includes under 150,000 clones, roughly four fifths of them seen just once. The sample consisted of PBMCs or T cells enriched from blood (not recorded which). All receptors come from a man in his thirties or forties who had recovered from COVID-19.

This clone showed up just a few times. The genes are TRBV6-5 and TRBJ1-6; a possible D gene is TRBD1 (5 bases). The CDR3 is 12 amino acids. Trimming removed 5 bases at V and 10 bases at J, with 9 bases between. Germline values: CDR1 MNHEY, CDR2 SVGAGI. This CDR3 reads CASSPRGSPLHF. CDR3 sequence (DNA): TGTGCCAGCAGTCCCCGGGGGTCACCCCTCCACTTT.

J is TRBJ2-1 and V is TRBV2, with D unclear. V was shortened by 0 bases and J by 0 bases, with 18 bases between the two germline ends. The germline V gene encodes CDR1 SNHLY and CDR2 FYNNEI. The CDR3 covers 19 residues. The CDR3 is CASSEAWATEVHSYNEQFF. The CDR3 nucleotides read TGTGCCAGCAGTGAAGCATGGGCCACTGAAGTCCACTCCTACAATGAGCAGTTCTTC.

The V call is TRBV25-1, the J call TRBJ2-3, with 7 bases aligning to TRBD2. The germline V gene has CDR1 MGHDK and CDR2 SYGVNS. CDR3 length: 15 amino acids. V lost 4 bases, J lost 1 base, and 5 bases stayed unmatched. CDR3 protein: CASSGEGWGTDTQYF. CDR3 coding DNA: TGTGCCAGCAGTGGGGAGGGTTGGGGCACAGATACGCAGTATTTT.

The chain combines TRBV7-9 with TRBJ2-5; the D is unclear. This CDR3 is built from 13 residues. CDR1 and CDR2 from the germline V gene are SEHNR and FQNEAQ (reference sequence). V was cut by 6 bases and J by 1 base, with 9 bases left in between. The CDR3 loop is CASSPTSQETQYF. The CDR3, as DNA: TGTGCCAGCAGTCCTACGAGCCAAGAGACCCAGTACTTC. The full variable domain, completed using reference TRBV7-9 and TRBJ2-5, is DTGVSQNPRHKITKRGQNVTFRCDPISEHNRLYWYRQTLGQGPEFLTYFQNEAQLEKSRLLSDRFSAERPKGSFSTLEIQRTEQGDSAMYLCASSPTSQETQYFGPGTRLLVL.

The chain combines TRBV21-1 with TRBJ1-5; the listed D gene, TRBD1, was not tested against the DNA. TRBV21-1 is a pseudogene. The CDR3 runs 21 residues. CDR3 DNA sequence: TGTGCCAGCAGCCCAAAGGGGTGCGGCAGACACATAGCTTTTAGCAATCAGCCCCAGCATTTT. It translates to CASSPKGCGRHIAFSNQPQHF.

The chain has TRBV5-4 and TRBJ1-4, with unresolved D. The CDR3 spans 13 residues. Germline V gene sequence: CDR1 SGHNT, CDR2 YYREEE (reference sequence). Trimming took off 0 bases at V and 11 bases at J, with 11 bases between the two ends. This CDR3 reads CASSLGATYKLFF. In DNA, the CDR3 is TGTGCCAGCAGCTTGGGGGCGACCTACAAACTGTTTTTT.

This clone was counted a single time. V is TRBV7-9 and J is TRBJ2-4; D might be TRBD2 (5 bases). V shed 5 bases and J shed 4 bases, with 12 bases lying between them. Germline CDR1 and CDR2: SEHNR and FQNEAQ (reference sequence). There are 14 residues in the CDR3. The CDR3 DNA follows: TGTGCCAGCAGCCCCGAGTGGGAGAAAAACATTCAGTACTTC. Translating gives CASSPEWEKNIQYF.

The V and J genes are TRBV27 and TRBJ1-2, with D possibly being TRBD1 (5 bases). The V and J ends lost 0 bases and 4 bases respectively, with 12 bases between them. This CDR3 region has 15 residues. In germline, CDR1 is MNHEY, CDR2 SMNVEV (reference sequence). CDR3 nucleotides: TGTGCCAGCAGTTTATCAAGGGGCTTCGCCTATGGCTACACCTTC. As protein: CASSLSRGFAYGYTF.

This sequence joins TRBV6-5 and TRBJ1-1; D gene uncertain. The V gene lost 0 bases and the J gene lost 0 bases, with 5 bases spanning the gap. The CDR3 runs 14 residues. Germline CDR1 and CDR2: MNHEY and SVGAGI. The CDR3 bases are TGTGCCAGCAGTTACTCTCATTTGAACACTGAAGCTTTCTTT. It encodes CASSYSHLNTEAFF.

The V and J genes are TRBV7-2 and TRBJ2-5; D perhaps matches TRBD2 (5 bases). Trimming took off 1 base at V and 3 bases at J, with 6 bases between the two ends. The germline gives CDR1 SGHTA, CDR2 FQGNSA. The CDR3 contains 13 residues. As DNA, the CDR3 is TGTGCCAGCAGCTTAGACGGGGAAGAGACCCAGTACTTC. Amino acids: CASSLDGEETQYF. Complete variable domain (other parts from reference TRBV7-2 and TRBJ2-5): GAGVSQSPSNKVTEKGKDVELRCDPISGHTALYWYRQSLGQGLEFLIYFQGNSAPDKSGLPSDRFSAERTGGSVSTLTIQRTQQEDSAVYLCASSLDGEETQYFGPGTRLLVL.

V and J are TRBV5-5 and TRBJ2-7; 7 nucleotides line up with TRBD1. This CDR3 has 15 amino acids. Germline V lookup: CDR1 SGHKS, CDR2 YYEKEE (reference sequence). With V trimmed by 0 bases and J by 4 bases, 7 bases remained unmatched. The CDR3 is CASSLGTGVRYEQYF. The DNA for the CDR3 is TGTGCCAGCAGCTTGGGCACAGGGGTTCGATACGAGCAGTACTTC.

The chain couples TRBV4-1 to TRBJ2-1; 9 nucleotides line up with TRBD2. V was pared by 0 bases and J by 6 bases, with 12 bases of the junction left unmatched. Germline V lookup: CDR1 MGHRA, CDR2 YSYEKL. The length of the CDR3 is 18 residues. The CDR3 DNA sequence: TGCGCCAGCAGCCAAGATGTAGGTAGCGGGAGAGGGGGCAATGAGCAGTTCTTC. Encoded protein: CASSQDVGSGRGGNEQFF.

This chain joins TRBV10-2 and TRBJ1-6, with TRBD1 as a possible D gene (5 bases). V lost 6 bases, J lost 8 bases, and 14 bases lay in between. CDR1 is WSHSY, CDR2 SAAADI, per germline. The length of the CDR3 is 14 residues. CDR3 DNA sequence: TGCGCCAGCAGGAATTTAATACAGGATTCACCCCTCCACTTT. Protein sequence: CASRNLIQDSPLHF.

This clone was detected a few times. The chain recombines TRBV19 with TRBJ1-4, with 8 nucleotides matching TRBD1. Germline trimming cut 6 bases from V and 7 bases from J; bases unmatched to any gene: 7. This CDR3 is built from 14 residues. Germline loops: CDR1 LNHDA, CDR2 SQIVND (reference sequence). The CDR3 spells CASRSTGGVEKLFF. The CDR3 bases are TGTGCCAGTAGAAGTACAGGGGGAGTTGAAAAACTGTTTTTT.

The CDR3 protein is CASKWGGASGQPQHF. CDR3 nucleotide sequence: TGTGCCAGCAAATGGGGGGGGGCTTCGGGCCAGCCCCAGCATTTT. V is TRBV27 and J is TRBJ1-5, with D maybe TRBD1 (6 bases). V shed 7 bases and J shed 7 bases, with 20 bases lying between them. The CDR3 is 15 residues long. Germline assignment: CDR1 MNHEY and CDR2 SMNVEV (reference sequence).

This chain links TRBV7-3 with TRBJ2-3; TRBD2 matches at 10 bases. Germline CDR1 reads SGHTA; CDR2 reads FQGTGA. This CDR3 is 21 amino acids long. The trim removed 0 bases at V and 8 bases at J, leaving 23 bases unmatched. The CDR3 DNA reads TGTGCCAGCAGCTTAACGCCGACTAGCGGGTCAGGAGGGGGTAGTTCGGGTACGCAGTATTTT. Encoded protein: CASSLTPTSGSGGGSSGTQYF.

V and J are TRBV10-3 and TRBJ1-5; 9 bases match TRBD1. V dropped 6 bases and J dropped 4; count of bases not matched to a gene: 7. CDR3 length equals 15 residues. The germline V gene encodes CDR1 ENHRY and CDR2 SYGVKD. The CDR3 sequence is CAIRGGGQGNQPQHF. The CDR3 region has the DNA TGTGCCATCAGGGGCGGTGGACAGGGGAATCAGCCCCAGCATTTT.

This clone was recorded only once. The rearrangement joins TRBV5-8 to TRBJ1-3; no definite D call. The V end was cut by 0 bases, the J end by 3 bases, with 7 bases between. The length of the CDR3 is 14 residues. The germline CDR1 and CDR2 sequences are SGHTS and YDEGEE. In DNA, the CDR3 is TGTGCCAGCAGCTTGGGGAGGAGTGGAAACACCATATATTTT. Translating gives CASSLGRSGNTIYF.

V usage is TRBV4-1 and J usage is TRBJ1-3, with D maybe TRBD1 (6 bases). From germline, CDR1 is MGHRA and CDR2 YSYEKL. This CDR3 contains 16 residues. Trimming left V 2 bases short and J 4 bases short, with 15 bases between. The CDR3 DNA is TGCGCCAGCAGCCAATCGGTGGGGGCGGTCGGAAACACCATATATTTT. Translated, it gives CASSQSVGAVGNTIYF.

This rearrangement joins TRBV25-1 to TRBJ1-2; 7 positions agree with TRBD1. With V trimmed by 8 bases and J by 0 bases, 15 bases remained unmatched. CDR1 is MGHDK, CDR2 SYGVNS, per germline. This CDR3 is 17 amino acids long. The CDR3: CASWGRQGESANYGYTF. DNA of the CDR3: TGTGCCAGCTGGGGTAGACAGGGTGAATCGGCTAACTATGGCTACACCTTC.

The chain uses TRBV4-1 and TRBJ2-1; 9 bases agree with TRBD2. The CDR3 has 15 residues. Germline CDR1 and CDR2: MGHRA and YSYEKL. The V and J ends lost 1 base and 9 bases, in that order; junction bases with no gene match: 7. The CDR3 DNA is TGCGCCAGCAGCCAAGGCGGGAGGGCCACGGGTGAGCAGTTCTTC. Its translation: CASSQGGRATGEQFF.

The chain links TRBV28 to TRBJ2-7; 12 bases are shared with TRBD2. The ends lost 6 bases at V and 3 bases at J; junction bases unmatched: 3. The length of the CDR3 is 14 residues. The germline gives CDR1 MDHEN, CDR2 SYDVKM. CDR3 coding DNA: TGTGCCAGCAGCCAGACTAGCGGGAGCTACGAGCAGTACTTC. It yields the protein CASSQTSGSYEQYF.

This clone came up once. The chain links TRBV6-1 to TRBJ1-5; 10 bases agree with TRBD1. The CDR3 contains 15 residues. Trimming removed 3 bases from V and 6 bases from J; junction bases left unmatched: 5. Germline CDR1 MNHNS, CDR2 SASEGT. In DNA form, the CDR3 reads TGTGCCAGCAGTGATGGACAGGGGGAAGGTCAGCCCCAGCATTTT. Its translation is CASSDGQGEGQPQHF.

This chain links TRBV3-1 (or the pseudogene TRBV3-2) with TRBJ2-5, with D perhaps matching TRBD2 (5 bases). The ends were cut back, 4 bases at V and 9 bases at J, with 9 bases in the middle. This CDR3 region has 11 residues. Looked up from germline, CDR1 is LGHDT and CDR2 is YNNKEL (reference sequence). CDR3 amino acids: CASSRGLPQYF. The CDR3 coding sequence is TGTGCCAGCAGCCGCGGGTTGCCCCAGTACTTC.

Points on this clone: An end of the junction does not agree with germline; a read error may underlie this. The chain couples TRBV7-7 to TRBJ2-1; 7 bases are a match to TRBD1. Germline V lookup: CDR1 SSHAT, CDR2 FNYEAQ (reference sequence). The CDR3 consists of 15 residues. The CDR3 sequence is CASSFGQVSYNEQFF. CDR3 DNA sequence: TGTGCTAGCAGCTTTGGACAGGTCTCCTACAATGAGCAGTTCTTC.

This clone showed up just a few times. This sequence joins TRBV29-1 and TRBJ2-1; weak D call: TRBD2 (5 bases). The germline CDR1 and CDR2 sequences are SQVTM and ANQGSEA. This CDR3 has 13 amino acids. Trimming shortened V by 7 bases and J by 5 bases, and 15 bases separated the two germline ends. CDR3: CSAIPGIHNEQFF. CDR3 DNA: TGCAGCGCTATTCCCGGGATCCACAATGAGCAGTTCTTC.

The J gene is TRBJ1-2, the V gene TRBV6-1, with TRBD1 identical over 10 bases. Germline V gives CDR1 MNHNS, CDR2 SASEGT. Trimming cost V 4 bases and J 0 bases; bases outside gene matches: 11. The CDR3 totals 18 residues. The CDR3 bases are TGTGCCAGCAGTGCCGGCGGGACAGGGGTTAGAGCTAACTATGGCTACACCTTC. This gives the protein CASSAGGTGVRANYGYTF.

This chain uses TRBV5-4 with TRBJ1-2, with TRBD1 matching over 8 bases. V lost 1 base, J lost 5 bases, and 7 bases stayed unmatched. The CDR3 runs to 15 residues. Germline CDR1 SGHNT, CDR2 YYREEE (reference sequence). The chain's CDR3 is CASSLKGQGLYGYTF. CDR3 in DNA: TGTGCCAGCAGCTTGAAAGGACAGGGTTTGTATGGCTACACCTTC.

The table lists this clone with a count of one. The V and J genes are TRBV12-3 or TRBV12-4 and TRBJ1-2; maybe TRBD1 (6 bases). Between the trimmed V and J ends, which lost 6 bases and 8 bases, there was a span of 16 bases. The CDR3 totals 13 residues. This chain's CDR3 is CASSNDRKAGYTF. The CDR3 coding sequence is TGTGCCAGCAGCAACGACAGGAAAGCGGGCTACACCTTC.

This chain connects TRBV30 to TRBJ2-2; 7 nucleotides match TRBD1. Germline trimming cut 1 base from V and 6 bases from J; bases unmatched to any gene: 2. Germline CDR1 and CDR2: GTSNPN and SVGIG (reference sequence). The length of the CDR3 is 13 residues. The CDR3 coding sequence is TGTGCCTGGAGTGACAGGGGTGCCGGGGAGCTGTTTTTT. This encodes CAWSDRGAGELFF.